This T cell receptor beta chain was sequenced during a study of technical replicates of blood from several donors. Looked up from germline, CDR1 is SGDLS and CDR2 is YYNGEE. The V and J ends lost 3 bases and 2 bases respectively, with 25 bases between them. The CDR3 length is 19 residues. Generated by immunoSEQ multiplex PCR, the TCRdb table keeps only in-frame clones and is missing some. The sample has approximately 70,000 clones, roughly 98% seen once. The chain couples TRBV9 to TRBJ2-3, with TRBD1 as a possible D gene (6 bases). This TCR came from a human donor in good health. Material for sequencing was T cells isolated from PBMCs. DNA for the CDR3: TGTGCCAGCAGCGCGCGATACCGGGACACCCGTGAGTTCACAGATACGCAGTATTTT. The encoded protein is CASSARYRDTREFTDTQYF.